This T cell receptor (beta chain) was recovered during a study of blood T cell repertoires in COVID-19. Overall study context: Whether acute or convalescent, the COVID-19 samples came from the United States, Italy and Spain.

Trimming stripped 3 bases from V and 0 bases from J, with 9 bases between. The germline CDR1 and CDR2 sequences are GTSNPN and SVGIG (reference sequence). The CDR3 is made up of 14 amino acids. As processed by the authors: By means of reference gene primer amplification, nucleated cell counts were estimated. TCRdb's table, derived via immunoSEQ multiplex PCR, lists solely in-frame clones and lacks some. V, J and clone size are taken as reported in that table, and D and trimming were inferred from the DNA itself. Counted here are about 100,000 clones, about 84% occurring once; the ten biggest clones make up around 13%.

The specimen was peripheral blood. V is TRBV30 and J is TRBJ1-3, with D unclear. This clonotype was obtained from a human donor in a cohort sampled during active COVID-19. CDR3 amino acids: CAWRATLSGNTIYF. CDR3 nucleotide sequence: TGTGCCTGGAGGGCAACGCTCTCTGGAAACACCATATATTTT.